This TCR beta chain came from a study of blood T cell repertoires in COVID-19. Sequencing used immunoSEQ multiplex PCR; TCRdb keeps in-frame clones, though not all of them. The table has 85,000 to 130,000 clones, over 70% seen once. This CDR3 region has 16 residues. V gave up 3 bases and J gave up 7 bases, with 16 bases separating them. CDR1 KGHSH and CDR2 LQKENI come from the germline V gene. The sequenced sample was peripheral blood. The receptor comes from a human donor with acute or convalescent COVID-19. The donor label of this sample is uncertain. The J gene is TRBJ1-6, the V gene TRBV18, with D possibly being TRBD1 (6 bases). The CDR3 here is CASSPPEQGQNSPLHF. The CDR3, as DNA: TGTGCCAGCTCACCCCCAGAGCAGGGGCAGAATTCACCCCTCCACTTT.